One sample yielded the 21 T cell receptor beta chains listed below, sequenced in a study of blood T cell repertoires in COVID-19. TCRdb's table, derived via immunoSEQ multiplex PCR, lists solely in-frame clones and lacks some. The repertoire consists of about 240,000 clones, with more than 70% occurring once and the leading ten covering 12%. Sequencing was done on a sample of peripheral blood. The source of these receptors is a man at least 80 years old with acute or convalescent COVID-19.

This chain links TRBV6-2 or TRBV6-3 with TRBJ1-5, with D unclear. The length of the CDR3 is 14 residues. The V end lost 2 bases, the J end lost 5 bases, and 10 bases lay between the germline ends. CDR1 is MNHEY and CDR2 is SVGEGT in the germline V gene. CDR3: CASSYGGLYQPQHF. CDR3 DNA sequence: TGTGCCAGCAGTTACGGCGGTTTGTATCAGCCCCAGCATTTT.

The chain links TRBV27 to TRBJ1-3; D call uncertain. Germline-derived CDR1 and CDR2 are MNHEY and SMNVEV (reference sequence). V was pared by 6 bases and J by 0 bases, with 9 bases between. The CDR3 spans 14 residues. CDR3 residues: CASRRSSSGNTIYF. For the CDR3, the DNA is TGTGCCAGCAGGCGGAGTTCCTCTGGAAACACCATATATTTT.

This clone was seen more than once but under ten times. This rearrangement joins TRBV7-9 to TRBJ2-1; the match to TRBD2 covers 11 bases. Germline CDR1 is SEHNR and CDR2 is FQNEAQ (reference sequence). J gave up 5 bases and V 4 bases, and 4 bases lay outside the gene matches. This CDR3 has 15 amino acids. CDR3 nucleotide sequence: TGTGCCAGCAGCTCCGGACTAGCGGGTAACAATGAGCAGTTCTTC. It translates to CASSSGLAGNNEQFF.

The chain carries TRBV6-5 and TRBJ2-1, with a weak D call TRBD1 (6 bases). This CDR3 comprises 15 residues. The germline V gene encodes CDR1 MNHEY and CDR2 SVGAGI. The ends were cut back, 2 bases at V and 2 bases at J, with 10 bases in the middle. The CDR3 coding sequence is TGTGCCAGCAGTTACAAGACAGGAGCCTACAATGAGCAGTTCTTC. It specifies CASSYKTGAYNEQFF.

The chain is built from TRBV7-8 and TRBJ1-5; 7 positions match TRBD1. After removal of 5 bases from V and 6 bases from J, the junction contained 7 bases not matched to a gene. The germline V gene encodes CDR1 SGHVS and CDR2 FQNEAQ. The CDR3 is 14 amino acids. CDR3 sequence (DNA): TGTGCCAGCAGCGCTACAGGGGTGGGTCAGCCCCAGCATTTT. This translates into CASSATGVGQPQHF.

The chain carries TRBV14 and TRBJ1-2; D might be TRBD1 (6 bases). Germline V gives CDR1 SGHDN, CDR2 FVKESK. The CDR3 totals 14 residues. V lost 1 base and J 6 bases, leaving 12 bases between the germline ends. CDR3 nucleotides: TGTGCCAGCAGCCAAGTAAGGGCAGGGGATGGCTACACCTTC. It codes for CASSQVRAGDGYTF.

This chain joins TRBV5-1 and TRBJ2-2; the match to TRBD1 covers 7 bases. Germline CDR1 is SGHRS and CDR2 is YFSETQ. The trim removed 0 bases at V and 5 bases at J, leaving 4 bases unmatched. CDR3 length: 15 amino acids. The CDR3: CASSLAGQTTGELFF. CDR3 in DNA: TGCGCCAGCAGCTTGGCGGGACAGACGACCGGGGAGCTGTTTTTT.

This chain links TRBV6-5 with TRBJ2-7, with 10 bases matching TRBD1. The CDR3 has 13 residues. Trimming took 6 bases from V and 3 from J; bases not matched to a gene: 2. Germline lookup yields CDR1 MNHEY and CDR2 SVGAGI. The CDR3 nucleotides read TGTGCCAGCAGAGGGGACAGGGGCTACGAGCAGTACTTC. Its protein is CASRGDRGYEQYF.

This clone occurred once. The J gene is TRBJ1-5, the V gene TRBV7-9; D might be TRBD1 (5 bases). The V end was cut by 3 bases, the J end by 3 bases, with 12 bases between. The CDR3 consists of 15 residues. Germline V gene sequence: CDR1 SEHNR, CDR2 FQNEAQ (reference sequence). The CDR3 bases are TGTGCCAGCAGCTTCGGGGGTTCGGACAATCAGCCCCAGCATTTT. Translated, it gives CASSFGGSDNQPQHF.

The chain couples TRBV5-1 to TRBJ1-2; D is perhaps TRBD1 (6 bases). The germline CDR1 and CDR2 sequences are SGHRS and YFSETQ. The CDR3 is 14 residues long. Between the trimmed V and J ends, which lost 4 bases and 2 bases, there was a span of 12 bases. For the CDR3, the DNA is TGCGCCAGCAGCCAAGAAGGGGGAAACTATGGCTACACCTTC. This sequence encodes CASSQEGGNYGYTF.

The chain carries TRBV18 and TRBJ2-7; unclear D gene. V was clipped by 3 bases and J by 2 bases, with 8 bases between them. Per the germline V gene, CDR1 is KGHSH and CDR2 is LQKENI. The CDR3 runs to 13 residues. The CDR3 reads CASSPAGPYEQYF. The CDR3 DNA reads as TGTGCCAGCTCACCCGCTGGGCCCTACGAGCAGTACTTC.

The rearrangement links TRBV19 to TRBJ1-5; D not certain. CDR1 is LNHDA, CDR2 SQIVND, per germline (reference sequence). The CDR3 spans 14 residues. The ends were cut back, 1 base at V and 7 bases at J, with 11 bases in the middle. The CDR3 sequence is CASSIVGPGQPQHF. In DNA, the CDR3 is TGTGCCAGTAGTATAGTGGGCCCGGGGCAGCCCCAGCATTTT. Variable domain in full (rest from reference TRBV19 and TRBJ1-5): DGGITQSPKYLFRKEGQNVTLSCEQNLNHDAMYWYRQDPGQGLRLIYYSQIVNDFQKGDIAEGYSVSREKKESFPLTVTSAQKNPTAFYLCASSIVGPGQPQHFGDGTRLSIL.

The chain joins TRBV3-1 (or the pseudogene TRBV3-2) to TRBJ2-4, with TRBD1 identical over 8 bases. The CDR3 is 17 residues long. Germline trimming cut 4 bases from V and 0 bases from J; bases unmatched to any gene: 8. CDR1 LGHDT and CDR2 YNNKEL come from the germline V gene (reference sequence). This chain's CDR3 is CASSLTGQGLAKNIQYF. The CDR3 bases are TGTGCCAGCAGCCTCACAGGACAGGGATTAGCCAAAAACATTCAGTACTTC.

The chain uses TRBV3-1 (or the pseudogene TRBV3-2) and TRBJ1-2; 8 positions agree with TRBD1. This CDR3 has 15 amino acids. In germline, CDR1 is LGHDT, CDR2 YNNKEL (reference sequence). V gave up 4 bases and J gave up 7 bases; unmatched junction bases: 11. The CDR3: CASSLRLTGEGGYTF. The CDR3 coding sequence is TGTGCCAGCAGCCTACGATTGACAGGGGAAGGTGGCTACACCTTC.

This clone was seen a single time. The J gene is TRBJ2-5, the V gene TRBV6-5; D possibly corresponds to TRBD2 (7 bases). CDR1 and CDR2 from the germline V gene are MNHEY and SVGAGI. The CDR3 has 14 amino acids. Trimming took off 9 bases at V and 5 bases at J, with 19 bases between the two ends. Here the CDR3 DNA reads TGTGCCAGAAACGGGGGCGGAGCGGGGGAGACCCAGTACTTC. Residues: CARNGGGAGETQYF.

This clone was detected only a few times. The chain links TRBV7-3 to TRBJ2-1; 8 bases are a match to TRBD2. Trimming cost V 1 base and J 6 bases; bases outside gene matches: 5. Germline values: CDR1 SGHTA, CDR2 FQGTGA. CDR3 length equals 15 residues. CDR3 sequence: CASSLRLAGRNEQFF. The CDR3 DNA is TGTGCCAGCAGCTTAAGGCTAGCGGGTCGCAATGAGCAGTTCTTC.

This chain links TRBV6-5 with TRBJ1-2; no clear D. The CDR3 is made up of 13 amino acids. Deletions cut 10 bases from V and 4 bases from J, with 16 bases between. Per the germline V gene, CDR1 is MNHEY and CDR2 is SVGAGI. The CDR3 DNA follows: TGTGCCACCAGCTTTCTTTTCGGCTATGGCTACACCTTC. It is translated as CATSFLFGYGYTF.

The chain combines TRBV12-3 or TRBV12-4 with TRBJ1-3; D not certain. The CDR3 covers 12 residues. V shed 6 bases and J shed 0 bases, with 3 bases lying between them. CDR3 bases: TGTGCCAGCAGCCACTCTGGAAACACCATATATTTT. Translated: CASSHSGNTIYF.

This sequence joins TRBV5-1 and TRBJ1-2; TRBD1 matches 7 bases. Germline lookup yields CDR1 SGHRS and CDR2 YFSETQ. The CDR3 covers 18 residues. V was pared by 4 bases and J by 2 bases, with 17 bases of the junction left unmatched. The CDR3 protein is CASSGGTARGAGNYGYTF. The CDR3 nucleotides are TGCGCCAGCAGCGGCGGGACAGCGAGAGGGGCAGGGAACTATGGCTACACCTTC.

CDR3 residues: CASSLWGGRSNTEAFF. The CDR3 nucleotides are TGTGCCAGCAGCTTATGGGGAGGCAGATCGAACACTGAAGCTTTCTTT. The rearrangement joins TRBV7-3 to TRBJ1-1; D is ambiguous. V lost 2 bases and J lost 1, with 14 bases in between. Per the germline V gene, CDR1 is SGHTA and CDR2 is FQGTGA. This CDR3 is built from 16 residues.

A word on this clone: Other nucleotide sequences from this sample produce the same CDR3. J is TRBJ1-5 and V is TRBV28, with 7 positions matching TRBD1. After removal of 6 bases from V and 4 bases from J, the junction contained 6 bases not matched to a gene. This CDR3 is built from 14 residues. CDR1 and CDR2 (germline): MDHEN, SYDVKM. The CDR3 reads CASRPGQLNQPQHF. The CDR3 nucleotides read TGTGCCAGCAGGCCGGGACAGTTAAATCAGCCCCAGCATTTT. The whole variable domain, filled in from reference TRBV28 and TRBJ1-5, reads DVKVTQSSRYLVKRTGEKVFLECVQDMDHENMFWYRQDPGLGLRLIYFSYDVKMKEKGDIPEGYSVSREKKERFSLILESASTNQTSMYLCASRPGQLNQPQHFGDGTRLSIL.